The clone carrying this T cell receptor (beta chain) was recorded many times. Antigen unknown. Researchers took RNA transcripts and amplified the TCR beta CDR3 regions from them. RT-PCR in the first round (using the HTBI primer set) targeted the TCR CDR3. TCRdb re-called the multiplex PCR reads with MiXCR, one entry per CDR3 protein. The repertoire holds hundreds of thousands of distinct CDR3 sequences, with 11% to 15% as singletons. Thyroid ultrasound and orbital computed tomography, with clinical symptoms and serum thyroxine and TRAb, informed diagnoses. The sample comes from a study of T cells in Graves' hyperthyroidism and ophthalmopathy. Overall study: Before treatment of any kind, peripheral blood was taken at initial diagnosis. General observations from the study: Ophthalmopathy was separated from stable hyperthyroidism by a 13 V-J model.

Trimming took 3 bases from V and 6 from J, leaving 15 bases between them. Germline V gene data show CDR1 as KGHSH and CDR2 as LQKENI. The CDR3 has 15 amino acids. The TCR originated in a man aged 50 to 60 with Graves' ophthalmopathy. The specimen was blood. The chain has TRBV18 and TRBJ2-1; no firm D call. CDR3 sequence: CASSPMAAWGNEQFF. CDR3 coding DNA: TGTGCCAGCTCACCGATGGCAGCATGGGGCAATGAGCAGTTCTTC.